A single sample is the source of the 20 T cell receptor beta chains below, sequenced in a study of identical twins. TCRdb independently ran MiXCR on the 5' RACE reads; one entry per CDR3 protein. This table holds more than 250,000 distinct CDR3 sequences, roughly 8.6% found once. The same sample was also used in a study of yellow fever vaccine responses in identical twins.

The material sequenced was memory (CD45RO+) T cells sorted from blood. The source of these receptors is a woman younger than 35 in good health.

The CDR3 here is CASQLGPHEQFF. The CDR3 DNA reads as TGTGCCAGCCAACTAGGACCCCATGAGCAGTTCTTC. The chain uses TRBV2 and TRBJ2-1, with D perhaps matching TRBD2 (5 bases). Germline V gene data show CDR1 as SNHLY and CDR2 as FYNNEI. V was cut by 8 bases and J by 8 bases, with 13 bases left in between. CDR3 length equals 12 residues.

In its sample, this clonotype was seen a few times. The CDR3 loop reads CSARPRDSTNEQFF. In DNA, the CDR3 is TGCAGTGCTAGACCCCGGGACAGCACGAATGAGCAGTTCTTC. The chain recombines TRBV20-1 with TRBJ2-1, with TRBD1 matching 7 bases. The germline V gene encodes CDR1 DFQATT and CDR2 SNEGSKA (reference sequence). After removal of 2 bases from V and 7 bases from J, the junction contained 8 bases not matched to a gene. The CDR3 sequence is 14 residues long.

This clonotype was seen at least ten times. This chain joins TRBV25-1 and TRBJ2-3; no clear D gene. Trimming took off 2 bases at V and 4 bases at J, with 10 bases between the two ends. The CDR3 consists of 14 residues. CDR1 and CDR2 (germline): MGHDK, SYGVNS. CDR3 in amino acids: CASSEAPKPDTQYF. CDR3 nucleotides: TGTGCCAGCAGTGAAGCCCCCAAGCCAGATACGCAGTATTTT.

The table lists this clonotype with many counts. The chain combines TRBV3-1 with TRBJ1-2; D might be TRBD1 (5 bases). V lost 4 bases and J 2 bases, leaving 17 bases between the germline ends. The CDR3 covers 16 residues. The V gene's germline CDR1 is LGHDT and CDR2 YNNKEL (reference sequence). CDR3 sequence: CASSRGTSGGNYGYTF. The CDR3 coding sequence is TGTGCCAGCAGCCGGGGTACTTCGGGGGGGAACTATGGCTACACCTTC.

In its sample, this clonotype was seen many times. The chain has TRBV7-9 and TRBJ1-2; D is perhaps TRBD1 (6 bases). The CDR3 runs to 14 residues. Between the trimmed V and J ends, which lost 1 base and 2 bases, there was a span of 8 bases. Germline V gives CDR1 SEHNR, CDR2 FQNEAQ (reference sequence). CDR3 protein: CASSLDGGNYGYTF. CDR3 coding DNA: TGTGCCAGCAGCTTAGATGGGGGCAACTATGGCTACACCTTC.

In this sample, this clonotype turned up many times. The chain carries TRBV12-3 or TRBV12-4 and TRBJ2-1; 8 bases line up with TRBD2. V lost 4 bases to trimming and J lost 9 bases; unmatched junction nucleotides: 5. This CDR3 has 13 amino acids. CDR3 residues: CASSSGGRTEQFF. CDR3 in DNA: TGTGCCAGCAGTTCCGGCGGGAGGACTGAGCAGTTCTTC.

This clonotype was counted many times. V and J are TRBV12-3 or TRBV12-4 and TRBJ1-2, with a tentative D call TRBD1 (6 bases). V lost 1 base and J 7 bases, leaving 7 bases between the germline ends. The CDR3 has 12 amino acids. The CDR3 sequence: CASSLGGGGYTF. CDR3 coding DNA: TGTGCCAGCAGTTTAGGAGGGGGTGGCTACACCTTC.

In this sample, this clonotype turned up many times. The chain combines TRBV3-1 with TRBJ2-1; D not resolved. V lost 4 bases, J lost 7 bases, and 17 bases lay in between. The length of the CDR3 is 15 residues. Germline V CDR1 and CDR2: LGHDT, YNNKEL (reference sequence). The CDR3 DNA is TGTGCCAGCAGCCTTGGCGAAGTAGTATGGAATGAGCAGTTCTTC. Protein sequence: CASSLGEVVWNEQFF.

The V and J genes are TRBV5-6 and TRBJ2-7; 7 bases align to TRBD2. Unmatched junction bases numbered 4, after V lost 0 bases and J lost 1 base. Germline V gene data show CDR1 as SGHDT and CDR2 as YYEEEE. This CDR3 comprises 15 residues. The CDR3 DNA is TGTGCCAGCAGCTTGGTCAGCGGGACTTCCTACGAGCAGTACTTC. This gives the protein CASSLVSGTSYEQYF.

In its sample, this clonotype was seen a few times. The chain joins TRBV10-3 to TRBJ1-1; D might be TRBD1 (6 bases). V lost 5 bases, J lost 0 bases, and 13 bases lay in between. Germline CDR1 and CDR2: ENHRY and SYGVKD. The CDR3 consists of 15 residues. The CDR3 DNA reads as TGTGCCATCAGTCTAAGACAGGCGATGAACACTGAAGCTTTCTTT. It translates to CAISLRQAMNTEAFF.

This clonotype was observed many times. The CDR3 bases are TGTGCCAGCAGCCAATCCGGGTCGGAGGACACTGAAGCTTTCTTT. Residues: CASSQSGSEDTEAFF. The chain combines TRBV4-2 with TRBJ1-1; D is unclear. Trimming stripped 2 bases from V and 3 bases from J, with 13 bases between. CDR3 size: 15 residues. Germline V gene lookup returns CDR1 LGHNA and CDR2 YNFKEQ.

The rearrangement uses TRBV2 and TRBJ2-7; D not certain. The CDR3 has 14 residues. Trimming removed 6 bases at V and 6 bases at J, with 18 bases between. Looked up from germline, CDR1 is SNHLY and CDR2 is FYNNEI. The CDR3 protein is CASRDLAASAEQYF. CDR3 nucleotide sequence: TGTGCCAGCAGGGACCTGGCAGCCTCGGCCGAGCAGTACTTC. Full variable domain (rest looked up from reference TRBV2 and TRBJ2-7): EPEVTQTPSHQVTQMGQEVILRCVPISNHLYFYWYRQILGQKVEFLVSFYNNEISEKSEIFDDQFSVERPDGSNFTLKIRSTKLEDSAMYFCASRDLAASAEQYFGPGTRLTVT.

This clonotype was recorded at least ten times. The rearrangement links TRBV5-1 to TRBJ2-2; the D gene is possibly TRBD1 (6 bases). V dropped 1 base and J dropped 1 base, with 14 bases sitting between them. Germline CDR1 is SGHRS and CDR2 is YFSETQ. The CDR3 spans 17 residues. The CDR3 DNA follows: TGCGCCAGCAGCTTGACAGGGACACTTTTGAACACCGGGGAGCTGTTTTTT. Amino acids: CASSLTGTLLNTGELFF.

This clonotype came up many times. The chain combines TRBV4-1 with TRBJ2-3; 8 bases fit TRBD2. The V gene's germline CDR1 is MGHRA and CDR2 YSYEKL. The ends lost 4 bases at V and 0 bases at J; junction bases unmatched: 9. This CDR3 spans 17 amino acids. The CDR3 region is CASSPAAWTSSTDTQYF. The CDR3 DNA reads as TGCGCCAGCAGCCCCGCGGCTTGGACTAGCAGCACAGATACGCAGTATTTT.

This chain links TRBV12-3 or TRBV12-4 with TRBJ1-2; no firm D call. The length of the CDR3 is 14 residues. The V and J ends lost 6 bases and 9 bases respectively, with 20 bases between them. In DNA form, the CDR3 reads TGTGCCAGCAGACTGTCTGCTTTTGCCGATAGCTACACCTTC. It specifies CASRLSAFADSYTF.

The table lists this clonotype with many counts. CDR3: CASSLFLSSYNEQFF. CDR3 nucleotides: TGCGCCAGCAGCTTGTTTCTGAGCTCCTACAATGAGCAGTTCTTC. The chain joins TRBV5-1 to TRBJ2-1; D gene uncertain. The V end lost 1 base, the J end lost 0 bases, and 8 bases lay between the germline ends. Germline assignment: CDR1 SGHRS and CDR2 YFSETQ. The length of the CDR3 is 15 residues.

This clonotype was observed a few times. The genes are TRBV6-5 and TRBJ2-1; 13 bases line up with TRBD2. The ends lost 2 bases at V and 1 base at J; junction bases unmatched: 5. CDR3 length equals 18 residues. The germline CDR1 and CDR2 sequences are MNHEY and SVGAGI. The CDR3 reads CASSYATSGRSSYNEQFF. In nucleotides, the CDR3 is TGTGCCAGCAGTTACGCGACTAGCGGGAGGTCTTCCTACAATGAGCAGTTCTTC.

This clonotype turned up a few times. The J gene is TRBJ2-7, the V gene TRBV27; 9 bases map to TRBD2. The CDR3 sequence is 15 residues long. The junction had 8 bases not matched to a gene; V was cut back by 5 bases and J by 3 bases. From germline, CDR1 is MNHEY and CDR2 SMNVEV (reference sequence). The CDR3 here is CASSPDSGSGYEQYF. In nucleotides, the CDR3 is TGTGCCAGCAGTCCGGATAGCGGGAGTGGCTACGAGCAGTACTTC.

The rearrangement joins TRBV6-2 or TRBV6-3 to TRBJ2-1, with 9 bases aligning to TRBD2. CDR1 is MNHEY and CDR2 is SVGEGT in the germline V gene. Unmatched junction bases numbered 11, after V lost 6 bases and J lost 5 bases. The CDR3 totals 16 residues. Written as DNA, the CDR3 is TGTGCCAGCAGCAAAATAGCGGGGGTAGGAAACAATGAGCAGTTCTTC. Translated: CASSKIAGVGNNEQFF.

This clonotype was found many times. The genes are TRBV29-1 and TRBJ1-2; no reliable D call. Germline loops: CDR1 SQVTM, CDR2 ANQGSEA. CDR3 length: 11 residues. Trimming left V 4 bases short and J 8 bases short, with 11 bases between. CDR3 nucleotides: TGCAGCGTTGTCGCCTTGGGGGGCTACACCTTC. This sequence encodes CSVVALGGYTF.